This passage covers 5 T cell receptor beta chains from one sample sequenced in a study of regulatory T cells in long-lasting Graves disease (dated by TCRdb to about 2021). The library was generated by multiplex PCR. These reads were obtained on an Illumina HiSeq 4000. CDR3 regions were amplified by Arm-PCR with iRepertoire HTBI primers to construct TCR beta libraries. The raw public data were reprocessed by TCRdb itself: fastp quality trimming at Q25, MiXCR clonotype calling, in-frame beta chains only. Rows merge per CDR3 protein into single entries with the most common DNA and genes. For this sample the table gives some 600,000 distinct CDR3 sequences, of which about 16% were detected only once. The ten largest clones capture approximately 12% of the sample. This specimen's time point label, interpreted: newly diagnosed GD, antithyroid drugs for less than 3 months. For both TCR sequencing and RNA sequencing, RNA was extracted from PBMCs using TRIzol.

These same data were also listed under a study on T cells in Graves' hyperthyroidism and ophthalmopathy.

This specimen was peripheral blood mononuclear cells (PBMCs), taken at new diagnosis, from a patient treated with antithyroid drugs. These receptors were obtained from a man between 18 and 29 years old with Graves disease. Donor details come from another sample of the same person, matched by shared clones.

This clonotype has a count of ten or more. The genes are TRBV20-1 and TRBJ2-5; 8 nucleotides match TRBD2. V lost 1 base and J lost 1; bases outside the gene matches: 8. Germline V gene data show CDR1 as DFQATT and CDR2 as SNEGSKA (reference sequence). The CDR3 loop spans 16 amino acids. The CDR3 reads CSARGVAGGSQETQYF. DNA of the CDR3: TGCAGTGCTAGAGGGGTGGCGGGAGGATCCCAAGAGACCCAGTACTTC.

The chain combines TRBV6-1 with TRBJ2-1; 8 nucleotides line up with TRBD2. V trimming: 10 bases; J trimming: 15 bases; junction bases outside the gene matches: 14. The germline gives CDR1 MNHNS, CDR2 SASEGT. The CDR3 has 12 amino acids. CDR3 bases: TGTGCCATCCTTAAGAATAGCGGGAATACGTTCTTC. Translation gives CAILKNSGNTFF.

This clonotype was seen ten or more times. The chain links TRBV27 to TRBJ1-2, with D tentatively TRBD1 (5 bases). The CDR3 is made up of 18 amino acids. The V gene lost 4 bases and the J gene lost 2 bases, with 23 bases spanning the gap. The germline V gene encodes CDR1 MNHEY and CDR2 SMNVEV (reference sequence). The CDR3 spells CASSSFRDPLGVNYGYTF. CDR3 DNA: TGTGCCAGCAGTTCTTTCCGGGACCCCCTCGGGGTGAACTATGGCTACACCTTC.

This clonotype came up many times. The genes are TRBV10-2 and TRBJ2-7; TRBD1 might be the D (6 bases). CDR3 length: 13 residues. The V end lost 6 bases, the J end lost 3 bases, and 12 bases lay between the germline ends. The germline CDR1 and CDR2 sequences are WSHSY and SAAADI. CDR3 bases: TGCGCCAGCAGCTCGCGACAGGTCTACGAGCAGTACTTC. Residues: CASSSRQVYEQYF.

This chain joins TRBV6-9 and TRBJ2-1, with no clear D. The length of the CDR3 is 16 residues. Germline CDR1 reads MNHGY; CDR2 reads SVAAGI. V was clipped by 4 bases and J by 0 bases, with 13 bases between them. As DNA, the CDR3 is TGTGCCAGCAGTTCTCCTATTCCCGGCTCCTACAATGAGCAGTTCTTC. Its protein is CASSSPIPGSYNEQFF.